This record covers a single T cell receptor (beta chain). Its target is not known. Here immunoSEQ multiplex PCR was the method, and the copy in TCRdb shows in-frame clones only, minus some. The sample has 45,000 to 50,000 clones, approximately 80% seen once; the top ten hold 8.8%. These data originate in a study of PD-L1 blockade in urothelial cancer. Study details: Atezolizumab therapy began for patients in about 2014, dosed at 1,200 mg intravenously every 3 weeks. Patients' prior chemotherapy regimens numbered 0 to 3. Blood samples had a median of approximately 150,000 T cells, 80,000 to 85,000 unique TCRs, and clonality roughly 0.08.

Germline-derived CDR1 and CDR2 are SNHLY and FYNNEI. The CDR3 is 14 amino acids. The V end was cut by 3 bases, the J end by 6 bases, with 12 bases between. The time point is: peripheral blood 6 weeks after treatment start. Findings of the study overall: Patients who had durable benefit saw their tumor-associated blood clones expand more at 3 weeks.

Sequenced here: PBMCs, sampled around atezolizumab (anti-PD-L1) treatment. This clonotype was obtained from a man aged 65 to 85 with urothelial cancer. The chain has TRBV2 and TRBJ2-1; D is uncertain. The CDR3 here is CASSEVESSNEQFF. The CDR3 coding sequence is TGTGCCAGCAGTGAGGTGGAGTCGAGCAATGAGCAGTTCTTC.